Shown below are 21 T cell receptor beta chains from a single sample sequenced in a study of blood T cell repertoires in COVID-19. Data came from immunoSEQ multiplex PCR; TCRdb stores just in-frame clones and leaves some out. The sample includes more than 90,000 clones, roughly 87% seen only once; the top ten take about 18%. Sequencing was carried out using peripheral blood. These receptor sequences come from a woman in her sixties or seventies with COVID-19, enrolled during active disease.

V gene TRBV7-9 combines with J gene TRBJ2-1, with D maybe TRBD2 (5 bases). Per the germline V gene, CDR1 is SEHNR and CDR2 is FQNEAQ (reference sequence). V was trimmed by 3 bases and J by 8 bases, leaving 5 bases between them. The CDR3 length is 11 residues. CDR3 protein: CASSLDYEQFF. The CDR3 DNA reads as TGTGCCAGCAGCTTGGACTATGAGCAGTTCTTC.

For the CDR3, the DNA is TGTGCCAGCAGCCCATACAGGGGGGAGGAGACCCAGTACTTC. It translates to CASSPYRGEETQYF. This chain links TRBV7-2 with TRBJ2-5; TRBD1 matches at 8 bases. V gave up 5 bases and J gave up 5 bases; unmatched junction bases: 7. The CDR3 extends over 14 amino acids. The germline CDR1 and CDR2 sequences are SGHTA and FQGNSA.

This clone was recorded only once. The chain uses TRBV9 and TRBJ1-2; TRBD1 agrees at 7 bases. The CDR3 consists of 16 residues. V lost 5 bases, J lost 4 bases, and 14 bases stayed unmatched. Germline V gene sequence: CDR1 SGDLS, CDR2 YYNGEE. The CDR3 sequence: CASSETGGQDFYGYTF. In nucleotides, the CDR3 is TGTGCCAGCAGTGAAACGGGCGGACAGGATTTCTATGGCTACACCTTC.

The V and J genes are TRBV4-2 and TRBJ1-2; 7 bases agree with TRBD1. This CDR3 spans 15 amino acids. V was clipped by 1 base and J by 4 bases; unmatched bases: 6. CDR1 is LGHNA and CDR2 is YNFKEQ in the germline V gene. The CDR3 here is CASSQARGQSYGYTF. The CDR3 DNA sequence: TGTGCCAGCAGCCAAGCCCGGGGACAGTCCTATGGCTACACCTTC.

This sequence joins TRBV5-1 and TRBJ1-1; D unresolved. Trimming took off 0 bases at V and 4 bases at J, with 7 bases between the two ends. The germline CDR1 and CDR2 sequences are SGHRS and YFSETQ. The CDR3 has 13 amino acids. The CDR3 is CASSLGGPTEAFF. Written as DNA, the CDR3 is TGCGCCAGCAGCTTGGGAGGGCCCACTGAAGCTTTCTTT.

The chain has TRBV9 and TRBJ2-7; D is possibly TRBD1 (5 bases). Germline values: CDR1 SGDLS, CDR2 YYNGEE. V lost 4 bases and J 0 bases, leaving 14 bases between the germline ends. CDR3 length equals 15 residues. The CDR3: CASSPLWGSSYEQYF. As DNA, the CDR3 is TGTGCCAGCAGCCCCCTCTGGGGCAGCTCCTACGAGCAGTACTTC.

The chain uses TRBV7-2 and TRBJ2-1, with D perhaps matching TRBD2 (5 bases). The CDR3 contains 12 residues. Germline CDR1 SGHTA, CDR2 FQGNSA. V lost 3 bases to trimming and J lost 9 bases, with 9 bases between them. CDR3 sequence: CASSFTGVEQFF. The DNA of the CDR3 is TGTGCCAGCAGCTTTACCGGGGTTGAGCAGTTCTTC.

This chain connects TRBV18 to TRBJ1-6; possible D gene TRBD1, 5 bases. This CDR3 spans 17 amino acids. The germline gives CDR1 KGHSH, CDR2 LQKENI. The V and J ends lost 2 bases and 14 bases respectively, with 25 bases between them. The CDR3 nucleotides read TGTGCCAGCTCACCAAACTCGGGACTGCGAAATTCGTTGGCCCTCCACTTT. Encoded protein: CASSPNSGLRNSLALHF.

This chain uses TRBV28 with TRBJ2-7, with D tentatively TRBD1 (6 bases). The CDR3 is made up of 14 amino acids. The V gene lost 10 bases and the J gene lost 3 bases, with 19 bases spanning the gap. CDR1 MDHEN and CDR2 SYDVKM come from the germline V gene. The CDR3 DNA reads TGTGCCACCGATAAGCAGGGGACGATCTACGAGCAGTACTTC. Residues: CATDKQGTIYEQYF.

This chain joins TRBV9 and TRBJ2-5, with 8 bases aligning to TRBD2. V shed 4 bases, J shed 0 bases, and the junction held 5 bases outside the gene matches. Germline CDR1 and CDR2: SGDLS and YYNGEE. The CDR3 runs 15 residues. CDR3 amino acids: CASSPRGGYQETQYF. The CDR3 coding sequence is TGTGCCAGCAGCCCCCGGGGGGGGTACCAAGAGACCCAGTACTTC.

The CDR3: CASSFNRNTEAFF. DNA of the CDR3: TGTGCCAGCAGTTTTAACAGGAACACTGAAGCTTTCTTT. V and J are TRBV12-3 or TRBV12-4 and TRBJ1-1; D unclear. The V end lost 3 bases, the J end lost 1 base, and 6 bases lay between the germline ends. The CDR3 extends over 13 amino acids.

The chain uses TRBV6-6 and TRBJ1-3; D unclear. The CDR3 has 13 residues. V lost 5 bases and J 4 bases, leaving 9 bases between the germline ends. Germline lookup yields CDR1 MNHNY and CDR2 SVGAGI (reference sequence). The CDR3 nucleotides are TGTGCCAGCAGTCAATCGACAGGAAACACCATATATTTT. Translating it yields CASSQSTGNTIYF.

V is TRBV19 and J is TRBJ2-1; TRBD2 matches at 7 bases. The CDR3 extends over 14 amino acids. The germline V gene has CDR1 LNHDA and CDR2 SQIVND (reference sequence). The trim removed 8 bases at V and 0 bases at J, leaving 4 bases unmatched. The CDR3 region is CASGEGSSYNEQFF. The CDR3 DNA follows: TGTGCCAGTGGGGAGGGAAGCTCCTACAATGAGCAGTTCTTC.

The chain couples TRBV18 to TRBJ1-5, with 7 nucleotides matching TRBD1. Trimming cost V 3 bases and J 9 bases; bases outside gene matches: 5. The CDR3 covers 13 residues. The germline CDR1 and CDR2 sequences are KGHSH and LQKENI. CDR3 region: CASSPDRQMPQHF. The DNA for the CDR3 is TGTGCCAGCTCACCGGACAGGCAAATGCCCCAGCATTTT.

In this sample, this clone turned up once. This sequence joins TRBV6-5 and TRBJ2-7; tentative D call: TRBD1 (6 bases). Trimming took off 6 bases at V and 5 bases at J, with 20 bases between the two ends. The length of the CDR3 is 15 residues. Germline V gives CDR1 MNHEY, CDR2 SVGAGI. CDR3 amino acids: CASSQGSSGAHEQYF. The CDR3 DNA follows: TGTGCCAGCAGCCAAGGTTCTTCAGGGGCCCACGAGCAGTACTTC.

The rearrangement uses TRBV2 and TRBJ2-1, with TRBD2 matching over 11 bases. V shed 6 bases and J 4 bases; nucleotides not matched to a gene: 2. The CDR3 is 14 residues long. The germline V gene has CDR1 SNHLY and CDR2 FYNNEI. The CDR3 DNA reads TGTGCCAGCAGGACTAGCGGGGTATACAATGAGCAGTTCTTC. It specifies CASRTSGVYNEQFF.

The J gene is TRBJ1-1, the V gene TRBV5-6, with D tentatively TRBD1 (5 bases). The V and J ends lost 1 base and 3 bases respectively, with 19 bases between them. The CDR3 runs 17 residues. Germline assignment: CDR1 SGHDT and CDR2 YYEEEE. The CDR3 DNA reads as TGTGCCAGCAGCTTGAATGGCCAGGGCGACCAATACACTGAAGCTTTCTTT. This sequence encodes CASSLNGQGDQYTEAFF. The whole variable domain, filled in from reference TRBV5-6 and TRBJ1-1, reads DAGVTQSPTHLIKTRGQQVTLRCSPKSGHDTVSWYQQALGQGPQFIFQYYEEEERQRGNFPDRFSGHQFPNYSSELNVNALLLGDSALYLCASSLNGQGDQYTEAFFGQGTRLTVV.

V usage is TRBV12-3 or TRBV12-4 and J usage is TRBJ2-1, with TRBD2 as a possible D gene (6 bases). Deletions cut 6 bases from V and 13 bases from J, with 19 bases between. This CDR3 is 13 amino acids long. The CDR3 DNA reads TGTGCCAGCAGGTGGGGACTCCCTACGCCCCAGTTCTTC. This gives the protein CASRWGLPTPQFF.

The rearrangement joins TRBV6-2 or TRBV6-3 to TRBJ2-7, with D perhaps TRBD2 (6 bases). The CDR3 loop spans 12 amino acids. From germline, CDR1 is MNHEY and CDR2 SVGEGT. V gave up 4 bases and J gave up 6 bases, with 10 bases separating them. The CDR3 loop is CASSWGDREQYF. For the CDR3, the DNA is TGTGCCAGCAGTTGGGGGGACCGCGAGCAGTACTTC.

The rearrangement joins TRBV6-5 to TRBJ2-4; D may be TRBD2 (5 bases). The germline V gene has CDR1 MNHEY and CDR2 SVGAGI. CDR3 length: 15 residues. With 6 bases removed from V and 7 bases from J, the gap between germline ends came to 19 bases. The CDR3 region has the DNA TGTGCCAGCAGGCACCAAGGAGGCCTCGAGAACATTCAGTACTTC. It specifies CASRHQGGLENIQYF.

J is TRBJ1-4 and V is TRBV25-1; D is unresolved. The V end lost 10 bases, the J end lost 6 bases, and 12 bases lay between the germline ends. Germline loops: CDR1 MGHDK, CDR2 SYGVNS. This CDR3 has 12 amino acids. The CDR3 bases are TGTGCCACCGGTGTACGGGATGAAAAACTGTTTTTT. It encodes CATGVRDEKLFF.